The 22 T cell receptor beta chains below come from one sample, sequenced in a study of CD8+ T cells in alopecia areata. cDNA prepared by RNA extraction and subsequent reverse transcription served as the template for sequencing. Assay: immunoSEQ multiplex PCR; the TCRdb copy retains only in-frame clones and omits some. The data show about 270,000 clones, around three fifths seen once. This sample's treatment: oral pan-JAK inhibitor, 5-10 mg twice daily. The starting material was CD4+ T cells sorted from blood, obtained between weeks 51 and 52, from a patient treated with tofacitinib. Receptor source: a human donor with alopecia areata.

This clone has only a few counts. The V gene is TRBV5-6, the J gene TRBJ2-7, with D perhaps matching TRBD1 (5 bases). V was shortened by 2 bases and J by 1 base, with 13 bases between the two germline ends. Germline-derived CDR1 and CDR2 are SGHDT and YYEEEE. CDR3 length: 15 residues. For the CDR3, the DNA is TGTGCCAGCAGCTTTAGGGCTTCAGGGTCCTACGAGCAGTACTTC. This codes for CASSFRASGSYEQYF.

A note on this clone: Different DNA sequences within this sample yield the same CDR3. The chain links TRBV18 to TRBJ1-5; D remains ambiguous. The length of the CDR3 is 12 residues. Trimming stripped 3 bases from V and 4 bases from J, with 4 bases between. The germline gives CDR1 KGHSH, CDR2 LQKENI. CDR3 residues: CASSPGNQPQHF. The CDR3 DNA sequence: TGTGCCAGCTCACCTGGGAATCAGCCCCAGCATTTT.

This clone was detected many times. The rearrangement links TRBV7-2 to TRBJ1-5; D is unclear. The CDR3 length is 15 residues. The V end was cut by 6 bases, the J end by 0 bases, with 12 bases between. CDR1 and CDR2 from the germline V gene are SGHTA and FQGNSA. The CDR3 sequence: CASSQTDYSNQPQHF. CDR3 sequence (DNA): TGTGCCAGCAGTCAAACAGATTATAGCAATCAGCCCCAGCATTTT.

The V and J genes are TRBV30 and TRBJ2-5; D remains ambiguous. The V end lost 0 bases, the J end lost 7 bases, and 12 bases lay between the germline ends. The CDR3 has 13 residues. Germline values: CDR1 GTSNPN, CDR2 SVGIG (reference sequence). CDR3 nucleotide sequence: TGTGCCTGGAGTGTACCCCGTTTTGGGACCCAGTACTTC. Amino acid sequence: CAWSVPRFGTQYF.

This clone was observed a few times. The chain has TRBV5-4 and TRBJ2-5; TRBD2 agrees at 7 bases. Trimming at V came to 1 base and at J to 3 bases, leaving 6 bases not matched to a gene. The V gene's germline CDR1 is SGHNT and CDR2 YYREEE (reference sequence). This CDR3 has 15 amino acids. The CDR3 loop is CASSLKLADEETQYF. The CDR3 region has the DNA TGTGCCAGCAGCTTGAAGCTAGCGGATGAAGAGACCCAGTACTTC.

The rearrangement uses TRBV9 and TRBJ1-1; D might be TRBD1 (5 bases). Germline values: CDR1 SGDLS, CDR2 YYNGEE. Trimming cost V 3 bases and J 1 base, with 13 bases left between them. The CDR3 has 15 amino acids. The CDR3 DNA follows: TGTGCCAGCAGCGCGACCGGGACGGGGAACACTGAAGCTTTCTTT. The encoded protein is CASSATGTGNTEAFF.

The chain has TRBV30 and TRBJ1-5; 7 bases are a match to TRBD1. Trimming at V came to 3 bases and at J to 3 bases, leaving 2 bases not matched to a gene. Per the germline V gene, CDR1 is GTSNPN and CDR2 is SVGIG (reference sequence). This CDR3 contains 13 residues. This CDR3 is CAWRGTVNQPQHF. CDR3 DNA sequence: TGTGCCTGGAGGGGGACAGTCAATCAGCCCCAGCATTTT.

The chain carries TRBV18 and TRBJ2-7; 9 bases align to TRBD1. The CDR3 runs to 13 residues. Germline lookup yields CDR1 KGHSH and CDR2 LQKENI. Germline trimming cut 6 bases from V and 3 bases from J; bases unmatched to any gene: 3. In DNA, the CDR3 is TGTGCCAGCTCTAGGACAGGGGACTACGAGCAGTACTTC. This gives the protein CASSRTGDYEQYF. The variable domain in full, with the rest retrieved from reference TRBV18 and TRBJ2-7, is NAGVMQNPRHLVRRRGQEARLRCSPMKGHSHVYWYRQLPEEGLKFMVYLQKENIIDESGMPKERFSAEFPKEGPSILRIQQVVRGDSAAYFCASSRTGDYEQYFGPGTRLTVT.

The genes are TRBV2 and TRBJ2-7; D perhaps matches TRBD2 (6 bases). V shed 2 bases and J shed 5 bases, with 13 bases lying between them. CDR3 size: 14 residues. Germline V gives CDR1 SNHLY, CDR2 FYNNEI. CDR3 protein: CASSERGTWDEQYF. The CDR3, as DNA: TGTGCCAGCAGTGAACGGGGGACCTGGGACGAGCAGTACTTC. Together with reference TRBV2 and TRBJ2-7, the CDR3 gives the full variable domain: EPEVTQTPSHQVTQMGQEVILRCVPISNHLYFYWYRQILGQKVEFLVSFYNNEISEKSEIFDDQFSVERPDGSNFTLKIRSTKLEDSAMYFCASSERGTWDEQYFGPGTRLTVT.

This clone has a handful of counts. This rearrangement joins TRBV4-2 to TRBJ1-1; a possible D gene is TRBD1 (5 bases). The CDR3 runs to 15 residues. Germline V gene data show CDR1 as LGHNA and CDR2 as YNFKEQ. The V end was cut by 1 base, the J end by 4 bases, with 13 bases between. CDR3 bases: TGTGCCAGCAGCCAAGCGGGGGGTGTAGGCACTGAAGCTTTCTTT. This translates into CASSQAGGVGTEAFF.

This clone has only a few counts. The gene calls are TRBV18 and TRBJ2-4; D assignment may be TRBD1 or TRBD2 (5 bases each). V lost 2 bases and J lost 16, with 15 bases in between. From germline, CDR1 is KGHSH and CDR2 LQKENI. The CDR3 covers 12 residues. Written as DNA, the CDR3 is TGTGCCAGCTCACCATCCGGGACCGGGGAATACTTC. Translating gives CASSPSGTGEYF.

The chain uses TRBV29-1 and TRBJ2-7, with 8 bases fitting TRBD2. CDR1 SQVTM and CDR2 ANQGSEA come from the germline V gene. The CDR3 spans 12 residues. The junction had 3 bases not matched to a gene; V was cut back by 5 bases and J by 3 bases. The CDR3 is CSVWTSSYEQYF. The CDR3 nucleotides are TGCAGCGTTTGGACTAGCAGCTACGAGCAGTACTTC.

The chain joins TRBV6-6 to TRBJ1-2; perhaps TRBD1 as D (6 bases). The V gene lost 8 bases and the J gene lost 4 bases, with 11 bases spanning the gap. Germline CDR1 and CDR2: MNHNY and SVGAGI (reference sequence). The CDR3 consists of 12 residues. The CDR3 sequence: CASLGTSYGYTF. The CDR3 nucleotides read TGTGCCAGCCTAGGGACATCCTATGGCTACACCTTC.

The gene calls are TRBV5-1 and TRBJ2-7, with 9 bases matching TRBD1. CDR3 length equals 14 residues. J gave up 7 bases and V 3 bases, and 8 bases lay outside the gene matches. The V gene's germline CDR1 is SGHRS and CDR2 YFSETQ. The CDR3 DNA sequence: TGCGCCAGCAGCTCCCGGGACAGGGCTAATGAGCAGTACTTC. Protein sequence: CASSSRDRANEQYF.

The gene calls are TRBV5-1 and TRBJ1-6, with D unresolved. The CDR3 is 14 amino acids. From germline, CDR1 is SGHRS and CDR2 YFSETQ. V lost 1 base to trimming and J lost 7 bases, with 9 bases between them. CDR3 coding DNA: TGCGCCAGCAGCTTGTCCTCGGGAAATTCACCCCTCCACTTT. This encodes CASSLSSGNSPLHF.

The chain joins TRBV29-1 to TRBJ1-2; D ambiguous. CDR3 length: 13 amino acids. Trimming removed 7 bases from V and 0 bases from J, with 12 bases in between. Germline V gene lookup returns CDR1 SQVTM and CDR2 ANQGSEA. CDR3 residues: CSAHSGPNYGYTF. The CDR3 bases are TGCAGCGCCCATAGCGGGCCTAACTATGGCTACACCTTC.

This clone has just a few counts. This rearrangement joins TRBV30 to TRBJ2-3; D is uncertain. The CDR3 sequence is 14 residues long. Germline CDR1 is GTSNPN and CDR2 is SVGIG (reference sequence). Trimming pared 2 bases from V and 1 base from J, leaving 10 bases between. CDR3 DNA sequence: TGTGCCTGGAGTCCCAGAACACGCACAGATACGCAGTATTTT. Protein: CAWSPRTRTDTQYF.

This clone has only a few counts. V usage is TRBV29-1 and J usage is TRBJ2-1, with a tentative D call TRBD2 (5 bases). The V and J ends lost 7 bases and 8 bases respectively, with 9 bases between them. This CDR3 contains 10 residues. The germline gives CDR1 SQVTM, CDR2 ANQGSEA. CDR3 coding DNA: TGCAGCGGCCTAGCCCATGAGCAGTTCTTC. It translates to CSGLAHEQFF.

The count of this clone is one. The chain uses TRBV5-1 and TRBJ2-7; perhaps TRBD1 as D (5 bases). The V end lost 0 bases, the J end lost 5 bases, and 18 bases lay between the germline ends. This CDR3 is built from 16 residues. CDR1 is SGHRS and CDR2 is YFSETQ in the germline V gene. The CDR3 DNA follows: TGCGCCAGCAGCTTGGCCGGCAGGGCAGTGAAGGACGAGCAGTACTTC. It is translated as CASSLAGRAVKDEQYF.

In this sample, this clone turned up once. This chain connects TRBV30 to TRBJ1-2; a weak D match, TRBD1 (6 bases). This CDR3 is built from 12 residues. Trimming left V 0 bases short and J 8 bases short, with 10 bases between. Germline CDR1 is GTSNPN and CDR2 is SVGIG (reference sequence). The CDR3 bases are TGTGCCTGGAGTGTACGGGGGCGAGGCTACACCTTC. It codes for CAWSVRGRGYTF.

This chain links TRBV6-5 with TRBJ1-6; a possible D gene is TRBD1 (5 bases). CDR1 and CDR2 (germline): MNHEY, SVGAGI. This CDR3 has 14 amino acids. Trimming pared 5 bases from V and 6 bases from J, leaving 11 bases between. CDR3 sequence reads: CASSRGLGNSPLHF. As DNA, the CDR3 is TGTGCCAGCAGTAGGGGATTGGGTAATTCACCCCTCCACTTT.

In this sample, this clone turned up a few times. The CDR3 is CASSPYASETQYF. The CDR3 bases are TGTGCCAGCTCACCGTACGCCTCTGAGACCCAGTACTTC. The chain joins TRBV18 to TRBJ2-5; D not certain. Germline loops: CDR1 KGHSH, CDR2 LQKENI. This CDR3 has 13 residues. V lost 3 bases to trimming and J lost 5 bases, with 10 bases between them.